The 28 T cell receptor beta chains below all came from one sample that was sequenced in a study of cytomegalovirus exposure and HLA in healthy donors. The PCR used 60 Vbeta and 13 Jbeta primers. Assay: immunoSEQ multiplex PCR; the TCRdb copy retains only in-frame clones and omits some. The data show 70,000 to 100,000 clones, 55% to 70% seen once. Material for sequencing was PBMCs. These receptors originate from a woman aged 45-60 years in good health and CMV-seropositive.

There are a few counts of this clone. The chain is built from TRBV18 and TRBJ1-2, with a weak D call TRBD1 (6 bases). CDR1 is KGHSH and CDR2 is LQKENI in the germline V gene. With 3 bases removed from V and 4 bases from J, the gap between germline ends came to 12 bases. The CDR3 sequence is 14 residues long. The chain's CDR3 is CASSPSGDFYGYTF. CDR3 nucleotide sequence: TGTGCCAGCTCACCTTCAGGGGATTTCTATGGCTACACCTTC.

V gene TRBV5-1 combines with J gene TRBJ1-2; 9 bases line up with TRBD1. Germline V gives CDR1 SGHRS, CDR2 YFSETQ. Losses at the gene ends were 4 bases for V and 4 bases for J; bases not matched to a gene: 2. This CDR3 has 13 amino acids. The CDR3 nucleotides read TGCGCCAGCAGCCGGGGACAGGGCTATGGCTACACCTTC. Amino acid sequence: CASSRGQGYGYTF. Full variable domain (outside the CDR3, taken from reference TRBV5-1 and TRBJ1-2): KAGVTQTPRYLIKTRGQQVTLSCSPISGHRSVSWYQQTPGQGLQFLFEYFSETQRNKGNFPGRFSGRQFSNSRSEMNVSTLELGDSALYLCASSRGQGYGYTFGSGTRLTVV.

This clone has only a few counts. The chain recombines TRBV4-3 with TRBJ1-5, with D possibly being TRBD1 (6 bases). Germline V gives CDR1 LGHNA, CDR2 YSLEER. The CDR3 runs 18 residues. The V end was cut by 0 bases, the J end by 1 base, with 16 bases between. Written as DNA, the CDR3 is TGCGCCAGCAGCCAAGACTGGTCCCAGGGGAAAAGCAATCAGCCCCAGCATTTT. Amino acid sequence: CASSQDWSQGKSNQPQHF.

The V gene is TRBV30, the J gene TRBJ1-2; 9 bases are a match to TRBD1. After removal of 5 bases from V and 2 bases from J, the junction contained 6 bases not matched to a gene. CDR1 and CDR2 from the germline V gene are GTSNPN and SVGIG (reference sequence). This CDR3 comprises 14 residues. CDR3 sequence: CAWSYGTGNYGYTF. CDR3 bases: TGTGCCTGGTCATACGGGACAGGGAACTATGGCTACACCTTC.

The chain carries TRBV19 and TRBJ2-2; possibly TRBD2 for D (7 bases). V was cut by 7 bases and J by 3 bases, with 15 bases left in between. CDR3 length: 15 residues. From germline, CDR1 is LNHDA and CDR2 SQIVND (reference sequence). This CDR3 is CASTLGGLYTGELFF. CDR3 DNA sequence: TGTGCCAGTACCCTAGGGGGACTATACACCGGGGAGCTGTTTTTT.

The chain is built from TRBV14 and TRBJ2-7; TRBD1 matches 8 bases. Trimming cost V 2 bases and J 3 bases; bases outside gene matches: 9. The CDR3 length is 16 residues. Per germline, CDR1 SGHDN and CDR2 FVKESK. The CDR3 sequence: CASSQRGNDRGYEQYF. The CDR3 DNA follows: TGTGCCAGCAGCCAACGGGGGAACGACAGGGGCTACGAGCAGTACTTC.

The chain uses TRBV7-3 and TRBJ1-2; 10 positions match TRBD1. The germline V gene encodes CDR1 SGHTA and CDR2 FQGTGA. The CDR3 consists of 15 residues. Trimming at V came to 5 bases and at J to 3 bases, leaving 6 bases not matched to a gene. The CDR3, as DNA: TGTGCCAGCAGCCCCCGGGACAGGGGAGACTATGGCTACACCTTC. Its translation is CASSPRDRGDYGYTF.

This clone showed up just a few times. V and J are TRBV28 and TRBJ2-5; 9 nucleotides agree with TRBD2. V was clipped by 4 bases and J by 2 bases; unmatched bases: 11. The CDR3 loop spans 17 amino acids. Germline lookup yields CDR1 MDHEN and CDR2 SYDVKM. CDR3 coding DNA: TGTGCCAGCAGTTCTTTCCGGTCTAGCGGGGAACAAGAGACCCAGTACTTC. This translates into CASSSFRSSGEQETQYF.

This rearrangement joins TRBV28 to TRBJ2-3; maybe TRBD2 (6 bases). Trimming removed 3 bases at V and 2 bases at J, with 9 bases between. This CDR3 has 14 amino acids. CDR1 and CDR2 from the germline V gene are MDHEN and SYDVKM. The CDR3 loop is CASSLGGVTDTQYF. DNA of the CDR3: TGTGCCAGCAGTTTGGGCGGGGTCACAGATACGCAGTATTTT.

As for this clone: One end of the junction varies from germline; a read error may be responsible. The rearrangement links TRBV7-9 to TRBJ1-4; no definite D call. The CDR3 consists of 16 residues. Germline V CDR1 and CDR2: SEHNR, FQNEAQ (reference sequence). Written as DNA, the CDR3 is TGTTCCAGCAGTTTCGATGAAGGAAGGGAGGGTGAAAAACTGTTTTTT. Amino acids: CSSSFDEGREGEKLFF.

The chain combines TRBV29-1 with TRBJ1-1, with D tentatively TRBD1 (5 bases). This CDR3 has 13 residues. V was pared by 7 bases and J by 1 base, with 13 bases between. Germline V gives CDR1 SQVTM, CDR2 ANQGSEA. The CDR3 region is CSATSQGNTEAFF. The CDR3 DNA reads TGCAGCGCCACAAGCCAGGGGAACACTGAAGCTTTCTTT.

J is TRBJ1-5 and V is TRBV10-3; TRBD1 might be the D (6 bases). This CDR3 has 15 residues. The germline V gene encodes CDR1 ENHRY and CDR2 SYGVKD. V gave up 6 bases and J gave up 3 bases, with 15 bases separating them. CDR3 loop: CAISELQGDNQPQHF. The CDR3 region has the DNA TGTGCCATCAGCGAGCTACAGGGCGACAATCAGCCCCAGCATTTT.

The chain is built from TRBV2 and TRBJ1-6, with 9 bases fitting TRBD1. This CDR3 comprises 17 residues. After removal of 6 bases from V and 4 bases from J, the junction contained 10 bases not matched to a gene. The germline gives CDR1 SNHLY, CDR2 FYNNEI. The CDR3 DNA follows: TGTGCCAGCAGCTTCACCGGGACAGGGTCATATAATTCACCCCTCCACTTT. Translating it yields CASSFTGTGSYNSPLHF.

This sequence joins TRBV13 and TRBJ2-5, with TRBD2 identical over 7 bases. The germline CDR1 and CDR2 sequences are PRHDT and FYEKMQ (reference sequence). The junction had 2 bases not matched to a gene; V was cut back by 3 bases and J by 1 base. The CDR3 contains 14 residues. Here the CDR3 DNA reads TGTGCCAGCAGCTTGGCGGGGGTCCAAGAGACCCAGTACTTC. This translates into CASSLAGVQETQYF.

The chain combines TRBV19 with TRBJ1-5, with TRBD1 matching over 10 bases. The CDR3 is made up of 14 amino acids. J lost 9 bases, V lost 11 bases, and 13 bases had no gene match. In germline, CDR1 is LNHDA, CDR2 SQIVND (reference sequence). CDR3 DNA: TGTGCCGGTGGGGGGACAGGGGATATTGGGCCCCAGCATTTT. This gives the protein CAGGGTGDIGPQHF.

The sample holds a few counts of this clone. The V call is TRBV18, the J call TRBJ1-2, with TRBD1 identical over 9 bases. The trim removed 0 bases at V and 11 bases at J, leaving 10 bases unmatched. The CDR3 is 15 amino acids. Germline CDR1 is KGHSH and CDR2 is LQKENI. CDR3 sequence: CASSPPSGDRAAYTF. The DNA for the CDR3 is TGTGCCAGCTCACCACCATCGGGGGACAGGGCCGCGTACACCTTC. The complete variable domain, with remaining parts taken from reference TRBV18 and TRBJ1-2, reads NAGVMQNPRHLVRRRGQEARLRCSPMKGHSHVYWYRQLPEEGLKFMVYLQKENIIDESGMPKERFSAEFPKEGPSILRIQQVVRGDSAAYFCASSPPSGDRAAYTFGSGTRLTVV.

The rearrangement links TRBV28 to TRBJ2-1, with 13 bases matching TRBD2. V lost 3 bases, J lost 9 bases, and 2 bases stayed unmatched. This CDR3 region has 14 residues. From germline, CDR1 is MDHEN and CDR2 SYDVKM. This CDR3 is CASSLTSGGPEQFF. As DNA, the CDR3 is TGTGCCAGCAGTTTGACTAGCGGGGGGCCTGAGCAGTTCTTC.

The chain recombines TRBV6-6 with TRBJ1-1; 10 bases align to TRBD1. CDR3 length: 14 amino acids. Trimming removed 7 bases from V and 3 bases from J; junction bases left unmatched: 5. From germline, CDR1 is MNHNY and CDR2 SVGAGI (reference sequence). CDR3 bases: TGTGCCAGCAAGGAGACAGGGGGCCACACTGAAGCTTTCTTT. Its protein is CASKETGGHTEAFF.

The gene calls are TRBV28 and TRBJ1-1; D may be TRBD1 (6 bases). The CDR3 covers 14 residues. V lost 1 base and J lost 7, with 13 bases in between. The V gene's germline CDR1 is MDHEN and CDR2 SYDVKM. Here the CDR3 reads CASSLLVTGREAFF. Written as DNA, the CDR3 is TGTGCCAGCAGTTTATTAGTCACAGGGCGTGAAGCTTTCTTT.

The chain links TRBV29-1 to TRBJ1-1; 8 bases align to TRBD1. V dropped 7 bases and J dropped 2; count of bases not matched to a gene: 6. The germline gives CDR1 SQVTM, CDR2 ANQGSEA. This CDR3 region has 13 residues. The CDR3 loop reads CSAMTGDNTEAFF. CDR3 nucleotides: TGCAGCGCCATGACAGGGGATAACACTGAAGCTTTCTTT.

The V gene is TRBV27, the J gene TRBJ2-1; D not resolved. V was trimmed by 4 bases and J by 2 bases, leaving 6 bases between them. Germline values: CDR1 MNHEY, CDR2 SMNVEV (reference sequence). The CDR3 consists of 13 residues. CDR3 nucleotide sequence: TGTGCCAGCAGTTGGCGGACCTACAATGAGCAGTTCTTC. The encoded protein is CASSWRTYNEQFF.

The V call is TRBV5-4, the J call TRBJ1-2; D uncertain. The V gene's germline CDR1 is SGHNT and CDR2 YYREEE (reference sequence). Trimming cost V 2 bases and J 4 bases, with 15 bases left between them. The CDR3 sequence is 15 residues long. The CDR3 coding sequence is TGTGCCAGCAGCTTCGAGCCAATAGCTCTCTATGGCTACACCTTC. Encoded protein: CASSFEPIALYGYTF. The variable domain in full, completed from reference TRBV5-4 and TRBJ1-2, reads ETGVTQSPTHLIKTRGQQVTLRCSSQSGHNTVSWYQQALGQGPQFIFQYYREEENGRGNFPPRFSGLQFPNYSSELNVNALELDDSALYLCASSFEPIALYGYTFGSGTRLTVV.

This clone was seen once. This rearrangement joins TRBV28 to TRBJ1-1; D ambiguous. Germline CDR1 is MDHEN and CDR2 is SYDVKM. This CDR3 contains 12 residues. Trimming shortened V by 6 bases and J by 7 bases, and 12 bases separated the two germline ends. CDR3 in amino acids: CASSYHTVEAFF. CDR3 DNA: TGTGCCAGCAGCTATCACACAGTTGAAGCTTTCTTT.

This sequence joins TRBV30 and TRBJ1-6; no definite D call. The CDR3 extends over 14 amino acids. Trimming removed 3 bases from V and 2 bases from J, with 8 bases in between. Germline values: CDR1 GTSNPN, CDR2 SVGIG (reference sequence). The DNA of the CDR3 is TGTGCCTGGAGCGATGGCCCCTATAATTCACCCCTCCACTTT. Its translation is CAWSDGPYNSPLHF.

This clone appeared a few times. J is TRBJ2-7 and V is TRBV30; TRBD1 matches 8 bases. Trimming took 1 base from V and 3 from J; bases not matched to a gene: 5. The germline V gene has CDR1 GTSNPN and CDR2 SVGIG (reference sequence). The CDR3 has 14 residues. The CDR3 nucleotides are TGTGCCTGGAGTGACAGGGGGGTCGGCTACGAGCAGTACTTC. Translating gives CAWSDRGVGYEQYF.

This chain joins TRBV19 and TRBJ2-5; 8 nucleotides agree with TRBD1. With 6 bases clipped from V and 5 bases from J, the junction kept 8 bases outside the gene matches. This CDR3 spans 14 amino acids. Germline values: CDR1 LNHDA, CDR2 SQIVND (reference sequence). This chain's CDR3 is CASRNRGMSETQYF. CDR3 in DNA: TGTGCCAGTAGGAACAGGGGGATGTCGGAGACCCAGTACTTC.

The chain carries TRBV12-5 and TRBJ2-2, with a weak D call TRBD1 (5 bases). V lost 1 base, J lost 6 bases, and 9 bases lay in between. Germline-derived CDR1 and CDR2 are LGHNT and FRNRAP. The CDR3 totals 14 residues. This chain's CDR3 is CASGLGQGPGELFF. The CDR3 region has the DNA TGTGCTAGTGGTTTGGGGCAGGGCCCCGGGGAGCTGTTTTTT.

The chain links TRBV6-5 to TRBJ1-3, with D perhaps matching TRBD1 (5 bases). Per the germline V gene, CDR1 is MNHEY and CDR2 is SVGAGI. V was pared by 5 bases and J by 12 bases, with 20 bases between. CDR3 length: 14 residues. CDR3 nucleotides: TGTGCCAGCAGTCAGCAGGGCGGTGTCAGTTTCATATATTTT. Translation: CASSQQGGVSFIYF.